This note documents a single T cell receptor (beta chain) sequence. This entry belongs to a study of blood T cell repertoires in COVID-19. At the level of the study: Samples came from the United States, Italy and Spain, spanning acute and convalescent COVID-19. T cells, B-cell-depleted T cells, or PBMCs supplied cDNA or gDNA.

Germline V CDR1 and CDR2: MGHRA, YSYEKL. The CDR3 length is 13 residues. Trimming took 11 bases from V and 5 from J; bases not matched to a gene: 10. In Seattle, patients joined the study during active infection and were tracked longitudinally. As processed by the authors: Researchers report that nucleated cell counts were estimated from reference gene primer amplification. Measured with immunoSEQ multiplex PCR; TCRdb has only the in-frame clones, and not every one. That table is the source of V, J and clone size, and D and trimming were worked out from the DNA. Among roughly 180,000 clones listed, roughly 94% were seen once.

The receptor comes from a man aged 30 to 45 with COVID-19, enrolled during active disease. Sequencing used peripheral blood. The rearrangement uses TRBV4-1 and TRBJ1-1, with 8 bases identical to TRBD1. CDR3 protein: CAGAGQGETEAFF. DNA for the CDR3: TGCGCCGGGGCTGGACAGGGTGAAACTGAAGCTTTCTTT.